This T cell receptor (beta chain) was profiled in a study of blood T cell repertoires in COVID-19. This clone was seen a handful of times. One junction end disagrees with the germline gene, perhaps due to a read error. This CDR3 is 14 amino acids long. Germline V lookup: CDR1 MGHRA, CDR2 YSYEKL. All enrollees were roughly 18 to 95 years old and from some 24 US areas. The protocol was immunoSEQ multiplex PCR, while the TCRdb copy is restricted to in-frame clones and leaves out a portion. The sample shows 250,000 to 300,000 clones, approximately 86% of them seen only once. This TCR came from a woman aged 25 to 39 who had recovered from COVID-19. The specimen was PBMCs or T cells enriched from blood (not recorded which). The chain links TRBV4-1 to TRBJ1-5, with D possibly TRBD1 on 6 matching bases. The CDR3 coding sequence is TGCGCCAGCAGCCAAGACAGGGGCAAGCAGCCCCAGCATTTT. It encodes CASSQDRGKQPQHF.